These 28 T cell receptor beta chains were all obtained from the same sample, sequenced in a study of cytomegalovirus exposure and HLA in healthy donors. Vbeta (60) and Jbeta (13) primers were used in the PCR. The repertoire was sequenced with immunoSEQ multiplex PCR; TCRdb's copy has only in-frame clones and lacks some. This sample has about 88,000 clones, with less than 70% found just once. The sample comprised PBMCs. The receptors were sampled from a man over 45 in good health and CMV-seronegative.

There are a few counts of this clone. The V gene is TRBV29-1, the J gene TRBJ2-3; 7 nucleotides agree with TRBD2. Germline V CDR1 and CDR2: SQVTM, ANQGSEA. The CDR3 has 15 amino acids. J was trimmed by 1 base and V by 1 base; bases with no gene match: 5. The CDR3 sequence is CSVEGASGRTDTQYF. Written as DNA, the CDR3 is TGCAGCGTTGAAGGGGCTAGCGGACGCACAGATACGCAGTATTTT.

This clone came up once. The gene calls are TRBV5-5 and TRBJ1-4, with 9 positions matching TRBD1. Germline lookup yields CDR1 SGHKS and CDR2 YYEKEE (reference sequence). V was pared by 0 bases and J by 0 bases, with 9 bases of the junction left unmatched. The CDR3 loop spans 19 amino acids. The CDR3 region is CASSLDYGTGFATNEKLFF. CDR3 nucleotide sequence: TGTGCCAGCAGCTTGGATTACGGGACAGGGTTTGCAACTAATGAAAAACTGTTTTTT.

A note on this clone: Lacking the conserved final phenylalanine or tryptophan, this CDR3 likely reflects a read error. This chain links TRBV4-1 with TRBJ1-5, with D unresolved. Trimming left V 2 bases short and J 0 bases short, with 11 bases between. The CDR3 is 16 amino acids. Germline-derived CDR1 and CDR2 are MGHRA and YSYEKL. Here the CDR3 DNA reads TGCGCCAGCAGCCAAAATCGAGGGCATAGCAATCAGCCCCAGCATGTT. Protein: CASSQNRGHSNQPQHV.

The V call is TRBV6-4, the J call TRBJ2-5; D perhaps matches TRBD1 (6 bases). The germline CDR1 and CDR2 sequences are MRHNA and SNTAGT. CDR3 length: 17 residues. With 3 bases removed from V and 5 bases from J, the gap between germline ends came to 22 bases. The CDR3 spells CASSDAQGPRAGETQYF. The CDR3, as DNA: TGTGCCAGCAGTGATGCTCAGGGGCCCCGAGCCGGGGAGACCCAGTACTTC.

The chain employs TRBV5-1 and TRBJ2-3; a possible D gene is TRBD2 (5 bases). CDR1 is SGHRS and CDR2 is YFSETQ in the germline V gene. The CDR3 consists of 14 residues. V gave up 5 bases and J gave up 7 bases, with 17 bases separating them. CDR3 bases: TGCGCCAGCAGGACCCCCCTGGAGGAATATACGCAGTATTTT. It is translated as CASRTPLEEYTQYF.

The chain employs TRBV7-6 and TRBJ2-2; 7 nucleotides match TRBD2. CDR3 length: 16 amino acids. In germline, CDR1 is SGHVS, CDR2 FNYEAQ. Trimming at V came to 7 bases and at J to 0 bases, leaving 8 bases not matched to a gene. The chain's CDR3 is CASNRLALTNTGELFF. The CDR3 coding sequence is TGTGCCAGCAACAGACTAGCCCTAACGAACACCGGGGAGCTGTTTTTT.

The V and J genes are TRBV5-5 and TRBJ1-1; 8 bases fit TRBD1. V lost 0 bases and J lost 6; bases outside the gene matches: 4. The CDR3 is 14 residues long. Germline V gene lookup returns CDR1 SGHKS and CDR2 YYEKEE (reference sequence). CDR3 in DNA: TGTGCCAGCAGCTTGGCCGTGGACAGGGCTGAAGCTTTCTTT. Its protein product is CASSLAVDRAEAFF.

V is TRBV6-1 and J is TRBJ2-1; a weak D match, TRBD2 (5 bases). Germline CDR1 reads MNHNS; CDR2 reads SASEGT. The CDR3 is made up of 13 amino acids. V gave up 4 bases and J gave up 4 bases, with 8 bases separating them. CDR3 nucleotide sequence: TGTGCCAGCAGTGTGGGAGTATACAATGAGCAGTTCTTC. Encoded protein: CASSVGVYNEQFF.

This chain connects TRBV7-2 to TRBJ2-5; perhaps TRBD1 as D (6 bases). Germline V gene sequence: CDR1 SGHTA, CDR2 FQGNSA. V shed 6 bases and J shed 5 bases, with 10 bases lying between them. The CDR3 runs to 12 residues. CDR3: CASRGQGETQYF. In nucleotides, the CDR3 is TGTGCCAGCAGGGGACAAGGGGAGACCCAGTACTTC. Combining the CDR3 with reference TRBV7-2 and TRBJ2-5 gives the whole variable domain GAGVSQSPSNKVTEKGKDVELRCDPISGHTALYWYRQSLGQGLEFLIYFQGNSAPDKSGLPSDRFSAERTGGSVSTLTIQRTQQEDSAVYLCASRGQGETQYFGPGTRLLVL.

V and J are TRBV5-4 and TRBJ2-5; D may be TRBD2 (5 bases). Trimming cost V 4 bases and J 2 bases, with 12 bases left between them. This CDR3 comprises 14 residues. The germline CDR1 and CDR2 sequences are SGHNT and YYREEE (reference sequence). CDR3 sequence (DNA): TGTGCCAGCAGCCCGAGGACGGGACAAGAGACCCAGTACTTC. Translation: CASSPRTGQETQYF.

In DNA, the CDR3 is TGTGCCAGCAGATTGATCGGGGGTAACACTGAAGCTTTCTTT. Protein product: CASRLIGGNTEAFF. The rearrangement links TRBV6-5 to TRBJ1-1; possibly TRBD1 for D (5 bases). There are 14 residues in the CDR3. Germline CDR1 reads MNHEY; CDR2 reads SVGAGI. V was cut by 6 bases and J by 2 bases, with 13 bases left in between.

The CDR3 here is CASSLGGLAGDQETQYF. The CDR3 nucleotides are TGCGCCAGCAGCTTGGGTGGACTAGCGGGGGACCAAGAGACCCAGTACTTC. V and J are TRBV5-1 and TRBJ2-5, with 13 bases fitting TRBD2. CDR1 and CDR2 (germline): SGHRS, YFSETQ. With 0 bases clipped from V and 0 bases from J, the junction kept 2 bases outside the gene matches. The CDR3 covers 17 residues.

The V and J genes are TRBV4-2 and TRBJ2-1, with D unclear. Trimming shortened V by 3 bases and J by 6 bases, and 6 bases separated the two germline ends. This CDR3 is 12 amino acids long. Germline assignment: CDR1 LGHNA and CDR2 YNFKEQ. CDR3 bases: TGTGCCAGCAGCCACGTTTTCAATGAGCAGTTCTTC. As protein: CASSHVFNEQFF.

The J gene is TRBJ2-2, the V gene TRBV2, with D possibly matching TRBD1 (7 bases). This CDR3 contains 14 residues. The germline gives CDR1 SNHLY, CDR2 FYNNEI. With 8 bases removed from V and 0 bases from J, the gap between germline ends came to 10 bases. The CDR3 protein is CASGGTANTGELFF. CDR3 sequence (DNA): TGTGCCAGCGGCGGGACAGCGAACACCGGGGAGCTGTTTTTT.

J is TRBJ1-3 and V is TRBV28; D may be TRBD1 (5 bases). The V end lost 8 bases, the J end lost 2 bases, and 16 bases lay between the germline ends. CDR1 and CDR2 from the germline V gene are MDHEN and SYDVKM. The CDR3 loop spans 15 amino acids. In nucleotides, the CDR3 is TGTGCCAGCGGGGGAGGGCAGGGCGCTGGAAACACCATATATTTT. Amino acids: CASGGGQGAGNTIYF.

The gene calls are TRBV20-1 and TRBJ1-1, with D unresolved. V lost 3 bases and J 7 bases, leaving 9 bases between the germline ends. The CDR3 extends over 11 amino acids. Germline V lookup: CDR1 DFQATT, CDR2 SNEGSKA (reference sequence). The CDR3 DNA sequence: TGCAGTGCTAGTTGGCGGTTTGAAGCTTTCTTT. Amino acids: CSASWRFEAFF.

The rearrangement joins TRBV7-3 to TRBJ2-2; tentative D call: TRBD2 (6 bases). V was shortened by 5 bases and J by 8 bases, with 12 bases between the two germline ends. The CDR3 runs to 13 residues. Germline V gene data show CDR1 as SGHTA and CDR2 as FQGTGA. CDR3 coding DNA: TGTGCCAGCAGCGGGAGGCTATCAGGGGAGCTGTTTTTT. It translates to CASSGRLSGELFF.

The V and J genes are TRBV5-1 and TRBJ2-2, with 9 positions matching TRBD2. Germline values: CDR1 SGHRS, CDR2 YFSETQ. With 4 bases clipped from V and 4 bases from J, the junction kept 5 bases outside the gene matches. The CDR3 runs to 15 residues. The chain's CDR3 is CASSDGLASTGELFF. As DNA, the CDR3 is TGCGCCAGCAGCGACGGACTAGCGTCCACCGGGGAGCTGTTTTTT.

This rearrangement joins TRBV5-4 to TRBJ2-5, with 11 bases identical to TRBD2. The CDR3 has 14 residues. Trimming took 3 bases from V and 3 from J; bases not matched to a gene: 1. CDR1 is SGHNT and CDR2 is YYREEE in the germline V gene (reference sequence). The DNA of the CDR3 is TGTGCCAGCAGCTATAGCGGGGGGGAAGAGACCCAGTACTTC. This sequence encodes CASSYSGGEETQYF.

V gene TRBV5-4 combines with J gene TRBJ2-5, with D tentatively TRBD2 (5 bases). Germline V gene data show CDR1 as SGHNT and CDR2 as YYREEE (reference sequence). Between the trimmed V and J ends, which lost 0 bases and 2 bases, there was a span of 8 bases. This CDR3 is 14 amino acids long. CDR3 loop: CASSLAGSQETQYF. In DNA form, the CDR3 reads TGTGCCAGCAGCTTGGCGGGAAGTCAAGAGACCCAGTACTTC.

The chain recombines TRBV29-1 with TRBJ2-4; TRBD2 is a possible D gene (7 bases). The CDR3 loop spans 15 amino acids. V was cut by 1 base and J by 1 base, with 11 bases left in between. Germline V lookup: CDR1 SQVTM, CDR2 ANQGSEA. The CDR3 sequence is CSVEGGGRAKNIQYF. The CDR3 coding sequence is TGCAGCGTTGAAGGGGGGGGCAGGGCCAAAAACATTCAGTACTTC. The variable domain in full, completed from reference TRBV29-1 and TRBJ2-4, reads SAVISQKPSRDICQRGTSLTIQCQVDSQVTMMFWYRQQPGQSLTLIATANQGSEATYESGFVIDKFPISRPNLTFSTLTVSNMSPEDSSIYLCSVEGGGRAKNIQYFGAGTRLSVL.

This clone was seen more than once but under ten times. V and J are TRBV4-1 and TRBJ2-2; D is possibly TRBD2 (5 bases). V shed 1 base and J shed 4 bases, with 19 bases lying between them. The germline V gene has CDR1 MGHRA and CDR2 YSYEKL. The CDR3 extends over 18 amino acids. The chain's CDR3 is CASSQGRFVMMGTGELFF. For the CDR3, the DNA is TGCGCCAGCAGCCAAGGGAGGTTCGTTATGATGGGCACCGGGGAGCTGTTTTTT.

Ten or more counts support this clone. V is TRBV7-6 and J is TRBJ1-1; TRBD1 aligns across 7 bases. The CDR3 sequence is 15 residues long. V was pared by 1 base and J by 5 bases, with 7 bases of the junction left unmatched. Germline V gives CDR1 SGHVS, CDR2 FNYEAQ. The CDR3 sequence is CASSLGASGGTEAFF. The CDR3, as DNA: TGTGCCAGCAGCTTAGGAGCCTCAGGGGGGACTGAAGCTTTCTTT.

The J gene is TRBJ1-1, the V gene TRBV4-1; D is undetermined. From germline, CDR1 is MGHRA and CDR2 YSYEKL. The CDR3 is 18 amino acids. V was pared by 1 base and J by 5 bases, with 23 bases between. The CDR3 coding sequence is TGCGCCAGCAGCCAAGTGATGGGAGGAGGATTTCGAGATACTGAAGCTTTCTTT. Its translation is CASSQVMGGGFRDTEAFF.

CDR3 sequence: CASSLAGVHFNEQFF. The CDR3 DNA sequence: TGTGCCAGCAGCTTAGCGGGAGTCCACTTTAATGAGCAGTTCTTC. The V gene is TRBV6-5, the J gene TRBJ2-1, with TRBD2 identical over 9 bases. V shed 6 bases, J shed 7 bases, and the junction held 10 bases outside the gene matches. This CDR3 is built from 15 residues. The germline gives CDR1 MNHEY, CDR2 SVGAGI.

The chain employs TRBV5-1 and TRBJ1-2, with a possible D match to TRBD1 (6 bases). V lost 0 bases and J 7 bases, leaving 19 bases between the germline ends. The germline gives CDR1 SGHRS, CDR2 YFSETQ. The CDR3 spans 16 residues. CDR3 sequence (DNA): TGCGCCAGCAGCTTGGATACCGGGACATCCCAGTTTGGCTACACCTTC. Encoded protein: CASSLDTGTSQFGYTF.

This clone was picked up one time. J is TRBJ1-4 and V is TRBV6-5, with 9 bases that match TRBD1. The V gene's germline CDR1 is MNHEY and CDR2 SVGAGI. The J segment lost 9 bases and the V segment lost 6 bases, leaving 8 bases of the junction unmatched. The CDR3 covers 14 residues. This CDR3 reads CASSPLGQGKKLFF. The CDR3 DNA sequence: TGTGCCAGCAGCCCGCTGGGACAGGGTAAAAAACTGTTTTTT.

CDR3: CASSVGHSGANVLTF. The CDR3 DNA follows: TGTGCCAGCAGCGTGGGACACTCTGGGGCCAACGTCCTGACTTTC. The chain recombines TRBV9 with TRBJ2-6, with D maybe TRBD1 (6 bases). The CDR3 has 15 amino acids. Trimming pared 2 bases from V and 0 bases from J, leaving 6 bases between. CDR1 SGDLS and CDR2 YYNGEE come from the germline V gene. The full variable domain, in which reference TRBV9 and TRBJ2-6 provide the parts outside the CDR3, is DSGVTQTPKHLITATGQRVTLRCSPRSGDLSVYWYQQSLDQGLQFLIQYYNGEERAKGNILERFSAQQFPDLHSELNLSSLELGDSALYFCASSVGHSGANVLTFGAGSRLTVL.